The 29 T cell receptor beta chains given below trace back to one sample, sequenced in a study of shared clonotypes between healthy human individuals (dated by TCRdb to the early 2020s). Library preparation used the immunoSEQ multiplex PCR assay. Imported from immuneACCESS, the table was reduced by TCRdb to in-frame sequences with V and J called. These copies leave out some clones; in studies compared against another copy, an unresolved V gene accounts for under half, and the cause of the remainder is not known. For this sample the table gives about 490,000 clones, of which around 80% were detected only once. Clones ranked in the top ten supply approximately 12% of the sample. Sequencing was performed on PBMCs. The receptors here all came from a woman aged 40-49 years in good health. Some clones in this sample may be carry-over from other donors' samples.

This clone appeared many times. Other DNA sequences of this sample code for an identical CDR3. The rearrangement links TRBV9 to TRBJ2-2; D is uncertain. Germline V gene sequence: CDR1 SGDLS, CDR2 YYNGEE. The CDR3 consists of 12 residues. V was pared by 2 bases and J by 6 bases, with 5 bases between. Here the CDR3 DNA reads TGTGCCAGCAGCGTTAACCCCGGGGAGCTGTTTTTT. It specifies CASSVNPGELFF.

Worth noting for this clone: This CDR3 is also generated by other DNA sequences in the sample. V usage is TRBV5-1 and J usage is TRBJ2-1, with 7 bases matching TRBD1. CDR3 length: 15 amino acids. Germline values: CDR1 SGHRS, CDR2 YFSETQ. The trim removed 0 bases at V and 0 bases at J, leaving 0 bases unmatched. Written as DNA, the CDR3 is TGCGCCAGCAGCTTGGGACAGGGCTCCTACAATGAGCAGTTCTTC. Residues: CASSLGQGSYNEQFF.

Comments on this clone: Different DNA sequences within this sample yield the same CDR3. The V gene is TRBV25-1, the J gene TRBJ2-1, with TRBD2 as a possible D gene (5 bases). The CDR3 loop spans 13 amino acids. V lost 7 bases, J lost 0 bases, and 7 bases lay in between. From germline, CDR1 is MGHDK and CDR2 SYGVNS. CDR3: CASTAGSYNEQFF. DNA for the CDR3: TGTGCCAGCACGGCGGGCTCCTACAATGAGCAGTTCTTC.

Note on this clone: This CDR3 is also generated by other DNA sequences in the sample. The chain recombines TRBV10-3 with TRBJ2-7, with D unclear. Trimming cost V 3 bases and J 2 bases, with 5 bases left between them. The CDR3 has 12 residues. The germline gives CDR1 ENHRY, CDR2 SYGVKD. Written as DNA, the CDR3 is TGTGCCATCAGTGAAGTGGCCTACGAGCAGTACTTC. As protein: CAISEVAYEQYF.

J is TRBJ1-4 and V is TRBV2; possibly TRBD1 for D (5 bases). Trimming cost V 5 bases and J 6 bases, with 13 bases left between them. This CDR3 contains 14 residues. Per the germline V gene, CDR1 is SNHLY and CDR2 is FYNNEI. CDR3: CASSYRLDDEKLFF. In DNA form, the CDR3 reads TGTGCCAGCAGTTACAGGCTGGACGATGAAAAACTGTTTTTT.

This chain links TRBV6-6 with TRBJ2-3; 8 nucleotides match TRBD2. V was clipped by 5 bases and J by 0 bases; unmatched bases: 4. CDR3 size: 15 residues. Germline CDR1 reads MNHNY; CDR2 reads SVGAGI (reference sequence). The CDR3 DNA sequence: TGTGCCAGCAGTCGACTAGCGCTGAGCACAGATACGCAGTATTTT. Residues: CASSRLALSTDTQYF.

V usage is TRBV5-8 and J usage is TRBJ1-4; D is unclear. The V end lost 1 base, the J end lost 5 bases, and 3 bases lay between the germline ends. The CDR3 spans 12 residues. Germline values: CDR1 SGHTS, CDR2 YDEGEE. The chain's CDR3 is CASSLTNEKLFF. In DNA, the CDR3 is TGTGCCAGCAGCTTGACCAATGAAAAACTGTTTTTT. Filled out from reference TRBV5-8 and TRBJ1-4, the complete variable domain reads EAGVTQSPTHLIKTRGQQATLRCSPISGHTSVYWYQQALGLGLQFLLWYDEGEERNRGNFPPRFSGRQFPNYSSELNVNALELEDSALYLCASSLTNEKLFFGSGTQLSVL.

The chain couples TRBV27 to TRBJ1-1; D is ambiguous. CDR3 length: 13 residues. Germline-derived CDR1 and CDR2 are MNHEY and SMNVEV (reference sequence). Trimming shortened V by 1 base and J by 7 bases, and 10 bases separated the two germline ends. The CDR3 nucleotides read TGTGCCAGCAGTTTATACGGCCGCCGTGAAGCTTTCTTT. Translation: CASSLYGRREAFF.

The chain has TRBV28 and TRBJ1-4; unclear D gene. The germline gives CDR1 MDHEN, CDR2 SYDVKM. The CDR3 has 15 amino acids. Trimming cost V 6 bases and J 0 bases, with 11 bases left between them. CDR3 bases: TGTGCCAGCAGCGTCGTCGGGGCAACTAATGAAAAACTGTTTTTT. It translates to CASSVVGATNEKLFF.

V and J are TRBV5-1 and TRBJ1-4; perhaps TRBD1 as D (6 bases). The CDR3 runs 14 residues. Germline V gene data show CDR1 as SGHRS and CDR2 as YFSETQ. The V gene lost 4 bases and the J gene lost 7 bases, with 14 bases spanning the gap. The CDR3 reads CASSGGGGFEKLFF. The CDR3 nucleotides are TGCGCCAGCAGCGGTGGTGGGGGCTTTGAAAAACTGTTTTTT.

The rearrangement links TRBV7-2 to TRBJ2-3, with D uncertain. CDR3 length equals 16 residues. The germline gives CDR1 SGHTA, CDR2 FQGNSA. The germline V and J ends were trimmed by 0 bases and 0 bases, with 10 bases remaining between them. CDR3 sequence: CASSLAGATSTDTQYF. The CDR3 nucleotides read TGTGCCAGCAGCTTAGCGGGCGCCACTAGCACAGATACGCAGTATTTT.

The table lists this clone with a count of one. The chain links TRBV2 to TRBJ1-2, with 8 bases that match TRBD1. Germline V gives CDR1 SNHLY, CDR2 FYNNEI. This CDR3 is built from 14 residues. The ends lost 7 bases at V and 0 bases at J; junction bases unmatched: 4. Here the CDR3 reads CASTLDRANYGYTF. In nucleotides, the CDR3 is TGTGCCAGCACTCTGGACAGGGCTAACTATGGCTACACCTTC.

The CDR3 region is CASSHGNRDNYGYTF. For the CDR3, the DNA is TGTGCCAGCAGCCACGGGAACAGGGATAACTATGGCTACACCTTC. The chain combines TRBV13 with TRBJ1-2; a possible D gene is TRBD1 (6 bases). The CDR3 is 15 amino acids. The germline V gene has CDR1 PRHDT and CDR2 FYEKMQ (reference sequence). The ends were cut back, 5 bases at V and 1 base at J, with 14 bases in the middle.

The CDR3 here is CASSIGSGVGTDTQYF. CDR3 DNA sequence: TGTGCCAGTAGTATTGGCTCGGGAGTAGGGACAGATACGCAGTATTTT. J is TRBJ2-3 and V is TRBV19, with TRBD2 as a possible D gene (6 bases). V gave up 3 bases and J gave up 3 bases, with 16 bases separating them. This CDR3 has 16 amino acids. Germline V gene lookup returns CDR1 LNHDA and CDR2 SQIVND (reference sequence). Drawing the rest from reference TRBV19 and TRBJ2-3, the complete variable domain is DGGITQSPKYLFRKEGQNVTLSCEQNLNHDAMYWYRQDPGQGLRLIYYSQIVNDFQKGDIAEGYSVSREKKESFPLTVTSAQKNPTAFYLCASSIGSGVGTDTQYFGPGTRLTVL.

The chain employs TRBV4-2 and TRBJ2-6; D is possibly TRBD2 (6 bases). CDR1 and CDR2 (germline): LGHNA, YNFKEQ. The V gene lost 0 bases and the J gene lost 10 bases, with 22 bases spanning the gap. The CDR3 contains 18 residues. DNA for the CDR3: TGTGCCAGCAGCCAAGATACCGCAGGAGGTCCCGGAGGGAACGTCCTGACTTTC. Protein sequence: CASSQDTAGGPGGNVLTF.

The CDR3 here is CASSLNHDTQYF. The CDR3 DNA reads as TGTGCCAGCAGTTTGAATCATGATACGCAGTATTTT. The V and J genes are TRBV27 and TRBJ2-3; D ambiguous. This CDR3 has 12 residues. Trimming cost V 3 bases and J 6 bases, with 7 bases left between them. Germline CDR1 is MNHEY and CDR2 is SMNVEV (reference sequence).

This sequence joins TRBV11-2 and TRBJ2-7; D may be TRBD1 (6 bases). V lost 0 bases and J 3 bases, leaving 9 bases between the germline ends. The CDR3 spans 14 residues. In germline, CDR1 is SGHAT, CDR2 FQNNGV. CDR3 sequence reads: CASSLEGASYEQYF. CDR3 nucleotides: TGTGCCAGCAGCTTAGAGGGGGCTAGCTACGAGCAGTACTTC.

J is TRBJ2-7 and V is TRBV10-1; D not certain. V lost 0 bases, J lost 6 bases, and 12 bases lay in between. The CDR3 is 14 amino acids. Germline lookup yields CDR1 WNHNN and CDR2 SYGVQD (reference sequence). Here the CDR3 reads CASSESLEYGEQYF. CDR3 coding DNA: TGCGCCAGCAGTGAGTCTTTGGAGTATGGCGAGCAGTACTTC.

The rearrangement links TRBV18 to TRBJ2-7; tentative D call: TRBD1 (5 bases). Germline V CDR1 and CDR2: KGHSH, LQKENI. The germline V and J ends were trimmed by 1 base and 4 bases, with 14 bases remaining between them. The length of the CDR3 is 15 residues. This CDR3 reads CASSPQAQGWYEQYF. The CDR3 coding sequence is TGTGCCAGCTCACCACAGGCGCAGGGCTGGTACGAGCAGTACTTC.

This chain joins TRBV5-1 and TRBJ2-1; tentative D call: TRBD2 (6 bases). The CDR3 consists of 14 residues. CDR1 SGHRS and CDR2 YFSETQ come from the germline V gene. The V and J ends lost 4 bases and 0 bases respectively, with 8 bases between them. CDR3 sequence reads: CASSVSGSYNEQFF. CDR3 DNA sequence: TGCGCCAGCAGCGTTAGCGGCTCCTACAATGAGCAGTTCTTC. Combining the CDR3 with reference TRBV5-1 and TRBJ2-1 gives the whole variable domain KAGVTQTPRYLIKTRGQQVTLSCSPISGHRSVSWYQQTPGQGLQFLFEYFSETQRNKGNFPGRFSGRQFSNSRSEMNVSTLELGDSALYLCASSVSGSYNEQFFGPGTRLTVL.

The V and J genes are TRBV10-3 and TRBJ2-3; 9 bases align to TRBD2. Germline-derived CDR1 and CDR2 are ENHRY and SYGVKD. This CDR3 is 14 amino acids long. With 7 bases clipped from V and 4 bases from J, the junction kept 6 bases outside the gene matches. CDR3 region: CAIKGTSQSDTQYF. The CDR3, as DNA: TGTGCCATCAAAGGGACTAGCCAGTCAGATACGCAGTATTTT.

The chain recombines TRBV28 with TRBJ1-3, with D perhaps matching TRBD1 (5 bases). Germline values: CDR1 MDHEN, CDR2 SYDVKM. This CDR3 spans 15 amino acids. V was shortened by 4 bases and J by 4 bases, with 14 bases between the two germline ends. This CDR3 reads CASSSRARTGNTIYF. CDR3 bases: TGTGCCAGCAGTTCAAGGGCCCGGACAGGAAACACCATATATTTT.

The chain recombines TRBV7-3 with TRBJ2-3; 13 nucleotides match TRBD2. Per the germline V gene, CDR1 is SGHTA and CDR2 is FQGTGA. V gave up 5 bases and J gave up 0 bases; unmatched junction bases: 2. The CDR3 has 16 residues. CDR3 sequence reads: CASSPGLAGSTDTQYF. The CDR3 DNA sequence: TGTGCCAGCAGCCCGGGACTAGCGGGAAGCACAGATACGCAGTATTTT. The entire variable domain, with the rest obtained from reference TRBV7-3 and TRBJ2-3, is as follows: GAGVSQTPSNKVTEKGKYVELRCDPISGHTALYWYRQSLGQGPEFLIYFQGTGAADDSGLPNDRFFAVRPEGSVSTLKIQRTERGDSAVYLCASSPGLAGSTDTQYFGPGTRLTVL.

This clone has just a few counts. The CDR3 here is CAISEGTGQETQYF. CDR3 nucleotides: TGTGCCATCAGTGAGGGGACAGGCCAAGAGACCCAGTACTTC. The rearrangement joins TRBV10-3 to TRBJ2-5; TRBD1 agrees at 8 bases. The J segment lost 1 base and the V segment lost 2 bases, leaving 0 bases of the junction unmatched. Germline V gives CDR1 ENHRY, CDR2 SYGVKD. The CDR3 length is 14 residues.

The rearrangement uses TRBV25-1 and TRBJ2-3; the match to TRBD1 covers 10 bases. The junction had 5 bases not matched to a gene; V was cut back by 7 bases and J by 4 bases. Germline V gene data show CDR1 as MGHDK and CDR2 as SYGVNS. This CDR3 has 14 residues. The CDR3 coding sequence is TGTGCCAGCAAGGGACAGGGGTTCCCAGATACGCAGTATTTT. Protein sequence: CASKGQGFPDTQYF. The full variable domain, rest sourced from reference TRBV25-1 and TRBJ2-3, is EADIYQTPRYLVIGTGKKITLECSQTMGHDKMYWYQQDPGMELHLIHYSYGVNSTEKGDLSSESTVSRIRTEHFPLTLESARPSHTSQYLCASKGQGFPDTQYFGPGTRLTVL.

This rearrangement joins TRBV19 to TRBJ2-7; 7 bases are a match to TRBD1. V trimming: 3 bases; J trimming: 2 bases; junction bases outside the gene matches: 4. Germline V gene sequence: CDR1 LNHDA, CDR2 SQIVND (reference sequence). CDR3 length: 14 residues. In DNA, the CDR3 is TGTGCCAGTAGTATCGCCCAGGGGGCCTACGAGCAGTACTTC. Translation gives CASSIAQGAYEQYF. Supplemented by reference TRBV19 and TRBJ2-7, the full variable domain reads DGGITQSPKYLFRKEGQNVTLSCEQNLNHDAMYWYRQDPGQGLRLIYYSQIVNDFQKGDIAEGYSVSREKKESFPLTVTSAQKNPTAFYLCASSIAQGAYEQYFGPGTRLTVT.

V is TRBV7-6 and J is TRBJ1-1; no reliable D call. The germline V gene has CDR1 SGHVS and CDR2 FNYEAQ. This CDR3 spans 16 amino acids. V was clipped by 4 bases and J by 1 base, with 16 bases between them. CDR3: CASSSTPPGRNTEAFF. Here the CDR3 DNA reads TGTGCCAGCAGCTCAACTCCCCCCGGGCGGAACACTGAAGCTTTCTTT.

A few counts support this clone. Within the sample, other DNA sequences also encode this same CDR3. The chain has TRBV2 and TRBJ2-3; D is ambiguous. V lost 1 base and J lost 5, with 7 bases in between. The CDR3 sequence is 13 residues long. In germline, CDR1 is SNHLY, CDR2 FYNNEI. In nucleotides, the CDR3 is TGTGCCAGCAGTGAAGAGGTTGGAGATACGCAGTATTTT. Encoded protein: CASSEEVGDTQYF.

Of note for this clone: This likely traces to a read error, being one base from a far larger clone. V usage is TRBV18 and J usage is TRBJ1-1; D unclear. The V end lost 5 bases, the J end lost 5 bases, and 12 bases lay between the germline ends. From germline, CDR1 is KGHSH and CDR2 LQKENI. The CDR3 contains 13 residues. This CDR3 reads CASSLYVWTEAFF. CDR3 in DNA: TGTGCCAGCTCATTATACGTGTGGACTGAAGCTTTCTTT.